This T cell receptor beta chain came from a study of blood T cell repertoires in COVID-19. Study details: PBMCs, B-cell-depleted T cells, or T cells provided the cDNA or gDNA that made up the material.

Original data processing: Estimation of nucleated cell counts was performed using reference gene primer amplification. TCRdb's table, derived via immunoSEQ multiplex PCR, lists solely in-frame clones and lacks some. That table furnishes V, J and clone size, whereas the DNA furnished D and trimming. The sample records approximately 230,000 clones, about 91% being singletons. V lost 3 bases to trimming and J lost 7 bases, with 9 bases between them. Germline assignment: CDR1 MNHEY and CDR2 SVGEGT. The CDR3 has 13 amino acids. During active infection, Seattle patients enrolled and were then monitored through disease.

The chain links TRBV6-2 or TRBV6-3 to TRBJ2-2, with D uncertain. The TCR sequence derives from a woman aged 25 to 39 with COVID-19, enrolled during active disease. The sample comprised peripheral blood. The CDR3 sequence is CASSYSLGGELFF. The CDR3 coding sequence is TGTGCCAGCAGTTATTCCCTCGGCGGGGAGCTGTTTTTT.